Following are 28 T cell receptor beta chains from one sample sequenced in a study of early T cells in non-severe SARS-CoV-2 infection. TCRdb processed the 5' RACE reads anew with MiXCR; each CDR3 protein has one entry. The sample includes about 81,000 distinct CDR3 sequences, 14% of them seen just once. Specimen: whole blood. The receptor set was obtained from an adult who was a healthcare worker with PCR-confirmed SARS-CoV-2 infection or an uninfected control (not recorded which).

The chain combines TRBV4-2 with TRBJ2-4; tentative D call: TRBD2 (5 bases). This CDR3 spans 17 amino acids. Germline V lookup: CDR1 LGHNA, CDR2 YNFKEQ. V was clipped by 0 bases and J by 1 base, with 13 bases between them. CDR3 residues: CASSQDYGLTAKNIQYF. The CDR3 DNA follows: TGTGCCAGCAGCCAAGATTATGGACTTACCGCCAAAAACATTCAGTACTTC.

The chain carries TRBV5-6 and TRBJ2-2; 10 positions match TRBD1. The junction had 5 bases not matched to a gene; V was cut back by 6 bases and J by 6 bases. Germline-derived CDR1 and CDR2 are SGHDT and YYEEEE. This CDR3 is 14 amino acids long. CDR3: CASNRDRGPGELFF. The CDR3 DNA follows: TGTGCCAGCAACCGGGACAGGGGACCCGGGGAGCTGTTTTTT.

This clonotype has more than one count but fewer than ten. This chain joins TRBV4-1 and TRBJ1-6, with D tentatively TRBD1 (5 bases). Germline V gene sequence: CDR1 MGHRA, CDR2 YSYEKL. The germline V and J ends were trimmed by 3 bases and 6 bases, with 15 bases remaining between them. This CDR3 contains 16 residues. Written as DNA, the CDR3 is TGCGCCAGCAGCCAGGCAACCGGGACCTTTAATTCACCCCTCCACTTT. Its translation is CASSQATGTFNSPLHF.

This clonotype has a handful of counts. The chain is built from TRBV18 and TRBJ2-3, with D unclear. V gave up 6 bases and J gave up 0 bases, with 7 bases separating them. Germline lookup yields CDR1 KGHSH and CDR2 LQKENI. This CDR3 is 13 amino acids long. As DNA, the CDR3 is TGTGCCAGCTCCCAATTAAGCACAGATACGCAGTATTTT. Encoded protein: CASSQLSTDTQYF. The entire variable domain, with the rest obtained from reference TRBV18 and TRBJ2-3, is as follows: NAGVMQNPRHLVRRRGQEARLRCSPMKGHSHVYWYRQLPEEGLKFMVYLQKENIIDESGMPKERFSAEFPKEGPSILRIQQVVRGDSAAYFCASSQLSTDTQYFGPGTRLTVL.

This clonotype was seen a few times. The chain uses TRBV12-3 or TRBV12-4 and TRBJ2-7, with TRBD2 as a possible D gene (5 bases). CDR3 length: 12 amino acids. The V and J ends lost 6 bases and 6 bases respectively, with 12 bases between them. CDR3 protein: CASRPSRGEQYF. The DNA for the CDR3 is TGTGCCAGCAGACCTTCACGGGGCGAGCAGTACTTC.

This clonotype was found many times. The V call is TRBV29-1, the J call TRBJ1-2, with no clear D. The germline gives CDR1 SQVTM, CDR2 ANQGSEA. The CDR3 has 10 residues. Trimming removed 0 bases at V and 4 bases at J, with 0 bases between. The CDR3 is CSVEDYGYTF. Written as DNA, the CDR3 is TGCAGCGTTGAAGACTATGGCTACACCTTC. The full variable domain, rest sourced from reference TRBV29-1 and TRBJ1-2, is SAVISQKPSRDICQRGTSLTIQCQVDSQVTMMFWYRQQPGQSLTLIATANQGSEATYESGFVIDKFPISRPNLTFSTLTVSNMSPEDSSIYLCSVEDYGYTFGSGTRLTVV.

The chain recombines TRBV5-1 with TRBJ2-7; D call uncertain. Germline V CDR1 and CDR2: SGHRS, YFSETQ. Trimming shortened V by 2 bases and J by 3 bases, and 21 bases separated the two germline ends. The CDR3 is 17 residues long. CDR3 sequence reads: CASSFPKGSQPNYEQYF. The CDR3 DNA reads as TGCGCCAGCAGCTTCCCGAAAGGGTCTCAACCAAACTACGAGCAGTACTTC.

The chain recombines TRBV5-1 with TRBJ2-3; no firm D call. The CDR3 has 14 amino acids. Trimming pared 2 bases from V and 2 bases from J, leaving 9 bases between. Germline-derived CDR1 and CDR2 are SGHRS and YFSETQ. For the CDR3, the DNA is TGCGCCAGCAGCTTTAGGGTTTTCACAGATACGCAGTATTTT. Its protein product is CASSFRVFTDTQYF.

The chain carries TRBV27 and TRBJ1-4, with TRBD1 matching over 10 bases. This CDR3 spans 17 amino acids. The V gene end was trimmed by 3 bases and the J gene end by 6 bases; junction bases not matched to a gene: 10. Germline V lookup: CDR1 MNHEY, CDR2 SMNVEV (reference sequence). The CDR3 nucleotides read TGTGCCAGCAGTTTCTCCGGGACAGGGGCGGAGGATGAAAAACTGTTTTTT. Translated: CASSFSGTGAEDEKLFF.

This clonotype occurred many times. The chain has TRBV10-3 and TRBJ2-3; 10 bases agree with TRBD1. Germline V lookup: CDR1 ENHRY, CDR2 SYGVKD. This CDR3 is built from 16 residues. V shed 10 bases and J 2 bases; nucleotides not matched to a gene: 12. Here the CDR3 DNA reads TGTGCCACCGCACCCTCGACAGGGGGCCTCACAGATACGCAGTATTTT. Translation: CATAPSTGGLTDTQYF.

V gene TRBV5-5 combines with J gene TRBJ1-1; D gene ambiguous. Germline CDR1 reads SGHKS; CDR2 reads YYEKEE (reference sequence). The CDR3 consists of 12 residues. The V end lost 1 base, the J end lost 8 bases, and 9 bases lay between the germline ends. CDR3 in amino acids: CASSLTIGEAFF. CDR3 coding DNA: TGTGCCAGCAGCTTGACCATAGGAGAAGCTTTCTTT.

The chain combines TRBV29-1 with TRBJ1-1; D remains unclear. This CDR3 region has 10 residues. The V end was cut by 4 bases, the J end by 10 bases, with 10 bases between. Germline V CDR1 and CDR2: SQVTM, ANQGSEA. CDR3 region: CSVGVGPAFF. The CDR3 DNA follows: TGCAGCGTTGGGGTAGGGCCAGCTTTCTTT.

This clonotype was found a few times. This sequence joins TRBV5-4 and TRBJ2-4, with D perhaps being TRBD1 or TRBD2 (5 bases each). CDR3 size: 14 residues. Germline loops: CDR1 SGHNT, CDR2 YYREEE (reference sequence). Trimming took 3 bases from V and 1 from J, leaving 8 bases between them. The CDR3 DNA is TGTGCCAGCAGCTACGAGGGGGCCAAAAACATTCAGTACTTC. As protein: CASSYEGAKNIQYF.

V and J are TRBV9 and TRBJ2-5, with D perhaps matching TRBD2 (6 bases). The CDR3 extends over 14 amino acids. Deletions cut 2 bases from V and 2 bases from J, with 10 bases between. Germline values: CDR1 SGDLS, CDR2 YYNGEE. The CDR3 DNA reads TGTGCCAGCAGCGTCCACGCGGGGCAAGAGACCCAGTACTTC. Its translation is CASSVHAGQETQYF.

This clonotype has only a few counts. V usage is TRBV2 and J usage is TRBJ2-1; D might be TRBD1 or TRBD2, each matching 5 bases. This CDR3 spans 15 amino acids. V was trimmed by 2 bases and J by 8 bases, leaving 16 bases between them. CDR1 is SNHLY and CDR2 is FYNNEI in the germline V gene. The CDR3 sequence is CASSERVVGTDEQFF. CDR3 nucleotide sequence: TGTGCCAGCAGTGAAAGGGTAGTGGGGACGGATGAGCAGTTCTTC.

This clonotype came up a few times. The chain is built from TRBV7-9 and TRBJ1-1; D ambiguous. Germline V gene data show CDR1 as SEHNR and CDR2 as FQNEAQ (reference sequence). CDR3 length: 12 amino acids. Trimming took off 3 bases at V and 2 bases at J, with 4 bases between the two ends. CDR3 residues: CASSFSNTEAFF. The CDR3 DNA reads as TGTGCCAGCAGCTTTTCAAACACTGAAGCTTTCTTT.

The chain joins TRBV4-2 to TRBJ2-5, with 13 bases lining up with TRBD2. Per the germline V gene, CDR1 is LGHNA and CDR2 is YNFKEQ. CDR3 length equals 18 residues. V lost 0 bases, J lost 5 bases, and 9 bases stayed unmatched. The CDR3 region has the DNA TGTGCCAGCAGCCAAGATGGACTAGCGGGGGCCCGGGGTGAGACCCAGTACTTC. Translated, it gives CASSQDGLAGARGETQYF.

The chain joins TRBV7-7 to TRBJ2-1; 8 bases line up with TRBD1. The junction had 5 bases not matched to a gene; V was cut back by 3 bases and J by 10 bases. CDR1 is SSHAT, CDR2 FNYEAQ, per germline (reference sequence). This CDR3 region has 13 residues. The CDR3 reads CASSLTGVGEQFF. CDR3 DNA: TGTGCCAGCAGCTTGACAGGGGTTGGGGAGCAGTTCTTC.

In its sample, this clonotype was seen many times. The V and J genes are TRBV16 and TRBJ1-1; 7 bases match TRBD1. The CDR3 totals 15 residues. Germline V CDR1 and CDR2: KGHSY, FQNENV. V shed 4 bases, J shed 0 bases, and the junction held 5 bases outside the gene matches. In nucleotides, the CDR3 is TGTGCCAGCAGCCCCAGGGGGGGAATGAACACTGAAGCTTTCTTT. Translation: CASSPRGGMNTEAFF. The whole variable domain, filled in from reference TRBV16 and TRBJ1-1, reads GEEVAQTPKHLVRGEGQKAKLYCAPIKGHSYVFWYQQVLKNEFKFLISFQNENVFDETGMPKERFSAKCLPNSPCSLEIQATKLEDSAVYFCASSPRGGMNTEAFFGQGTRLTVV.

This clonotype was counted ten times or more. The rearrangement links TRBV12-3 or TRBV12-4 to TRBJ1-1; D not certain. V lost 1 base, J lost 1 base, and 4 bases lay in between. The CDR3 sequence is 13 residues long. In DNA, the CDR3 is TGTGCCAGCAGTTTAGGGGAGAACACTGAAGCTTTCTTT. Its translation: CASSLGENTEAFF.

The chain recombines TRBV5-6 with TRBJ2-7; D not certain. The V end lost 1 base, the J end lost 5 bases, and 13 bases lay between the germline ends. The CDR3 is 14 amino acids. Germline V gene lookup returns CDR1 SGHDT and CDR2 YYEEEE. The chain's CDR3 is CASSLSSPNNEQYF. CDR3 sequence (DNA): TGTGCCAGCAGCTTGTCGTCCCCTAATAACGAGCAGTACTTC.

J is TRBJ2-5 and V is TRBV6-5, with D unclear. V lost 4 bases and J lost 5, with 17 bases in between. Germline CDR1 reads MNHEY; CDR2 reads SVGAGI. The CDR3 runs 15 residues. Written as DNA, the CDR3 is TGTGCCAGCAGTTTTGTTTTAGCCCCGGTGGAGACCCAGTACTTC. Translated, it gives CASSFVLAPVETQYF.

This chain joins TRBV5-6 and TRBJ2-7; 8 positions agree with TRBD1. The V gene end was trimmed by 0 bases and the J gene end by 4 bases; junction bases not matched to a gene: 6. Germline CDR1 SGHDT, CDR2 YYEEEE. The CDR3 length is 15 residues. CDR3 in DNA: TGTGCCAGCAGCTTGGAGGGGACAGGCAGATACGAGCAGTACTTC. Translated, it gives CASSLEGTGRYEQYF.

This clonotype was found a few times. This chain connects TRBV5-4 to TRBJ2-2; 8 nucleotides align to TRBD2. The germline gives CDR1 SGHNT, CDR2 YYREEE (reference sequence). V shed 0 bases, J shed 5 bases, and the junction held 6 bases outside the gene matches. The CDR3 runs to 16 residues. The CDR3 reads CASSLAKRGTTGELFF. CDR3 in DNA: TGTGCCAGCAGCTTGGCCAAGCGGGGGACTACCGGGGAGCTGTTTTTT.

This clonotype was seen a few times. The CDR3 spells CASSISSSSYGYTF. CDR3 bases: TGTGCCAGTAGTATAAGTAGCAGCTCTTATGGCTACACCTTC. The rearrangement links TRBV19 to TRBJ1-2; D is unresolved. In germline, CDR1 is LNHDA, CDR2 SQIVND (reference sequence). The V end lost 2 bases, the J end lost 5 bases, and 12 bases lay between the germline ends. The CDR3 contains 14 residues.

This clonotype was seen a handful of times. The chain carries TRBV3-1 and TRBJ2-7; a weak D match, TRBD1 (5 bases). V was cut by 1 base and J by 5 bases, with 6 bases left in between. Germline CDR1 and CDR2: LGHDT and YNNKEL (reference sequence). The CDR3 extends over 12 amino acids. CDR3 nucleotides: TGTGCCAGCAGCCAAGGGGGCCACGAGCAGTACTTC. It encodes CASSQGGHEQYF.

The CDR3 DNA reads TGTGCAAGCCCCAGGGGCGGGGGCAATCAGCCCCAGCATTTT. As protein: CASPRGGGNQPQHF. The gene calls are TRBV12-2 and TRBJ1-5; TRBD1, the table's D call, lacks a check against the DNA. TRBV12-2 represents a pseudogene. CDR3 length equals 14 residues.

This clonotype is a singleton in its sample. This may stem from a read error, because a much larger clone lies one nucleotide away. The chain links TRBV6-2 or TRBV6-3 to TRBJ2-3; perhaps TRBD2 as D (7 bases). The V gene lost 7 bases and the J gene lost 5 bases, with 19 bases spanning the gap. This CDR3 has 15 residues. Germline-derived CDR1 and CDR2 are MNHEY and SVGEGT. CDR3 sequence (DNA): TGTGCCAGCAATGCCCAGTGGGGGGGCATAGATACGCAGTATTTT. It is translated as CASNAQWGGIDTQYF.